The 30 T cell receptor beta chains below come from one sample, sequenced in a study of vaccination effects on CD4 cells after COVID-19. ViraFEST expansion of antigen-specific CD4+ T cells with viral peptide pools preceded sequencing. Culture proceeded for 10 days, and CD4+ T cells were then isolated. Vaccinees lacked prior SARS-CoV-2 infection and tested negative for nucleocapsid antibodies. Only in-frame clones appear in the TCRdb table, and some are missing; sequencing was by immunoSEQ multiplex PCR. The sample yields around 71,000 clones, around 76% seen once. These receptors' antigens are unknown. The input for sequencing was CD4+ T cells from PBMCs cultured with HCoV-OC43 spike peptides, taken before COVID-19 vaccination. Subset reported: HCoV-OC43 spike overlapping peptide pool stimulation. The receptors stem from a human donor who received a COVID-19 vaccine.

This clone has only a few counts. V usage is TRBV18 and J usage is TRBJ1-1; 9 bases agree with TRBD1. J gave up 3 bases and V 5 bases, and 7 bases lay outside the gene matches. The CDR3 length is 15 residues. The germline V gene encodes CDR1 KGHSH and CDR2 LQKENI. The CDR3 here is CASSSDRGRDTEAFF. The CDR3, as DNA: TGTGCCAGCTCATCGGACAGGGGACGTGACACTGAAGCTTTCTTT.

The chain combines TRBV11-2 with TRBJ2-5; no definite D call. This CDR3 region has 13 residues. The germline V gene has CDR1 SGHAT and CDR2 FQNNGV. Trimming pared 5 bases from V and 3 bases from J, leaving 10 bases between. The chain's CDR3 is CASSRDREETQYF. In nucleotides, the CDR3 is TGTGCCAGCAGCCGAGATCGGGAAGAGACCCAGTACTTC.

The chain carries TRBV18 and TRBJ1-4; tentatively, D is TRBD1 (5 bases). The ends were cut back, 6 bases at V and 3 bases at J, with 14 bases in the middle. From germline, CDR1 is KGHSH and CDR2 LQKENI. CDR3 length: 15 residues. The CDR3 loop is CASSPGWGSNEKLFF. Written as DNA, the CDR3 is TGTGCCAGCTCCCCGGGATGGGGGTCTAATGAAAAACTGTTTTTT.

V is TRBV20-1 and J is TRBJ2-7; a weak D match, TRBD2 (5 bases). Per germline, CDR1 DFQATT and CDR2 SNEGSKA (reference sequence). The CDR3 covers 11 residues. The V and J ends lost 6 bases and 4 bases respectively, with 10 bases between them. The CDR3: CSAPGGYEQYV. The CDR3 bases are TGCAGTGCCCCTGGCGGGTACGAGCAGTACGTC.

This chain connects TRBV6-6 to TRBJ1-5; D perhaps matches TRBD1 (5 bases). Trimming pared 3 bases from V and 1 base from J, leaving 13 bases between. The CDR3 extends over 16 amino acids. From germline, CDR1 is MNHNY and CDR2 SVGAGI (reference sequence). CDR3 coding DNA: TGTGCCAGCAGTTATTGGGGGAGCTCCAGCAATCAGCCCCAGCATTTT. Residues: CASSYWGSSSNQPQHF.

The chain joins TRBV18 to TRBJ2-4, with 9 bases aligning to TRBD2. Germline lookup yields CDR1 KGHSH and CDR2 LQKENI. Trimming at V came to 2 bases and at J to 6 bases, leaving 5 bases not matched to a gene. CDR3 size: 15 residues. The CDR3 here is CASSPAGGLTNIQYF. Here the CDR3 DNA reads TGTGCCAGCTCACCAGCGGGGGGGTTGACAAACATTCAGTACTTC.

CDR3 sequence: CASSRGSVDGDSGNTIYF. The CDR3 bases are TGTGCCAGCAGCCGGGGGAGTGTGGACGGAGACTCTGGAAACACCATATATTTT. V gene TRBV5-4 combines with J gene TRBJ1-3; D is perhaps TRBD1 (5 bases). Germline values: CDR1 SGHNT, CDR2 YYREEE (reference sequence). The CDR3 extends over 18 amino acids. V was cut by 4 bases and J by 0 bases, with 20 bases left in between.

For the CDR3, the DNA is TGTGCCAGCAGTGAGTGGGCAACTAATGAAAAACTGTTTTTT. Protein sequence: CASSEWATNEKLFF. The chain recombines TRBV2 with TRBJ1-4; D is uncertain. The length of the CDR3 is 14 residues. Trimming pared 3 bases from V and 0 bases from J, leaving 5 bases between. Germline V gives CDR1 SNHLY, CDR2 FYNNEI.

V and J are TRBV5-1 and TRBJ2-3, with a possible D match to TRBD1 (5 bases). Germline lookup yields CDR1 SGHRS and CDR2 YFSETQ. CDR3 length: 13 amino acids. V was cut by 5 bases and J by 6 bases, with 13 bases left in between. The CDR3 region is CASRTGAQDTQYF. The DNA for the CDR3 is TGCGCCAGCAGGACTGGGGCGCAGGATACGCAGTATTTT.

This rearrangement joins TRBV2 to TRBJ2-1; 7 nucleotides line up with TRBD2. The junction had 3 bases not matched to a gene; V was cut back by 3 bases and J by 1 base. The CDR3 runs 15 residues. Germline V lookup: CDR1 SNHLY, CDR2 FYNNEI. The CDR3 nucleotides read TGTGCCAGCAGTGAGTTTAGCGGGTCCTACAATGAGCAGTTCTTC. Its translation is CASSEFSGSYNEQFF.

The V call is TRBV18, the J call TRBJ1-1, with TRBD1 matching over 8 bases. The length of the CDR3 is 12 residues. Trimming removed 5 bases from V and 10 bases from J; junction bases left unmatched: 6. The germline V gene encodes CDR1 KGHSH and CDR2 LQKENI. The CDR3 region has the DNA TGTGCCAGCTCATCGGACAGGGCGATAGCTTTCTTT. It yields the protein CASSSDRAIAFF.

The chain has TRBV4-1 and TRBJ2-3; 8 positions match TRBD2. Trimming cost V 0 bases and J 7 bases; bases outside gene matches: 9. Germline V gene lookup returns CDR1 MGHRA and CDR2 YSYEKL. This CDR3 has 16 residues. CDR3 sequence: CASSQDRTGGLNTQYF. The CDR3 region has the DNA TGCGCCAGCAGCCAAGATAGGACGGGGGGGTTGAATACGCAGTATTTT.

The chain recombines TRBV24-1 with TRBJ2-3, with D unresolved. Per the germline V gene, CDR1 is KGHDR and CDR2 is SFDVKD. The CDR3 contains 16 residues. The V end was cut by 3 bases, the J end by 3 bases, with 15 bases between. Here the CDR3 DNA reads TGTGCCACCAGTGATCCGGGTTCCAAAGGAACAGATACGCAGTATTTT. This translates into CATSDPGSKGTDTQYF.

This clone showed up just a few times. This chain uses TRBV24-1 with TRBJ2-1, with a weak D call TRBD2 (5 bases). Trimming pared 5 bases from V and 5 bases from J, leaving 9 bases between. The CDR3 extends over 13 amino acids. CDR1 is KGHDR, CDR2 SFDVKD, per germline. The CDR3 DNA follows: TGTGCCACCAGTGGGGAGAATCACAATGAGCAGTTCTTC. Amino acids: CATSGENHNEQFF.

CDR3 region: CASSFNQGRYGYTF. CDR3 in DNA: TGTGCCAGCAGTTTCAATCAGGGCCGCTATGGCTACACCTTC. The chain recombines TRBV28 with TRBJ1-2; weak D call: TRBD1 (5 bases). Looked up from germline, CDR1 is MDHEN and CDR2 is SYDVKM. The CDR3 runs to 14 residues. Trimming pared 3 bases from V and 4 bases from J, leaving 12 bases between.

CDR3 loop: CASSRGSYNEQFF. The CDR3 DNA reads as TGCGCCAGCAGCCGGGGTTCCTACAATGAGCAGTTCTTC. This rearrangement joins TRBV10-2 to TRBJ2-1, with a possible D match to TRBD2 (5 bases). The germline V gene encodes CDR1 WSHSY and CDR2 SAAADI. V lost 6 bases to trimming and J lost 1 base, with 7 bases between them. The CDR3 is 13 residues long.

This sequence joins TRBV9 and TRBJ2-5; 8 bases fit TRBD2. CDR1 is SGDLS, CDR2 YYNGEE, per germline. V lost 0 bases and J lost 1; bases outside the gene matches: 5. The CDR3 contains 16 residues. The CDR3 reads CASSVAISGIQETQYF. Here the CDR3 DNA reads TGTGCCAGCAGCGTAGCTATTAGCGGGATCCAAGAGACCCAGTACTTC.

V gene TRBV28 combines with J gene TRBJ1-6, with TRBD1 matching over 8 bases. With 6 bases clipped from V and 10 bases from J, the junction kept 11 bases outside the gene matches. The CDR3 runs 15 residues. Germline V gene data show CDR1 as MDHEN and CDR2 as SYDVKM. CDR3 residues: CASSQWQGAGSPLHF. In nucleotides, the CDR3 is TGTGCCAGCAGCCAATGGCAGGGGGCCGGATCACCCCTCCACTTT.

This clone was seen a few times. For the CDR3, the DNA is TGTGCCAGCAGTTACAGGAGGAGAGGTGAAAAACTGTTTTTT. Encoded protein: CASSYRRRGEKLFF. V gene TRBV6-5 combines with J gene TRBJ1-4; unclear D gene. Germline V gene data show CDR1 as MNHEY and CDR2 as SVGAGI. This CDR3 is 14 amino acids long. V dropped 2 bases and J dropped 7 bases, with 11 bases sitting between them.

This rearrangement joins TRBV6-5 to TRBJ2-1; no clear D. CDR3 length: 10 residues. V lost 8 bases to trimming and J lost 10 bases, with 9 bases between them. Germline lookup yields CDR1 MNHEY and CDR2 SVGAGI. DNA for the CDR3: TGTGCCAGCGGCCGGACGGAGCAGTTCTTC. This encodes CASGRTEQFF.

V and J are TRBV9 and TRBJ2-3, with D maybe TRBD2 (5 bases). The germline gives CDR1 SGDLS, CDR2 YYNGEE. The CDR3 contains 15 residues. The germline V and J ends were trimmed by 1 base and 3 bases, with 12 bases remaining between them. The CDR3 coding sequence is TGTGCCAGCAGCGTATCGACCATAGCGACAGATACGCAGTATTTT. Encoded protein: CASSVSTIATDTQYF.

The chain links TRBV6-5 to TRBJ1-2; a weak D match, TRBD1 (6 bases). The germline CDR1 and CDR2 sequences are MNHEY and SVGAGI. The CDR3 length is 15 residues. Trimming left V 3 bases short and J 5 bases short, with 16 bases between. The CDR3 region has the DNA TGTGCCAGCAGTTATTCTGGACAGACTCAATATGGCTACACCTTC. Protein sequence: CASSYSGQTQYGYTF.

This chain joins TRBV7-2 and TRBJ1-4; D unclear. The CDR3 spans 16 residues. Trimming left V 1 base short and J 0 bases short, with 9 bases between. CDR1 is SGHTA and CDR2 is FQGNSA in the germline V gene. This CDR3 is CASSLVVRATNEKLFF. The DNA of the CDR3 is TGTGCCAGCAGCTTAGTTGTTAGAGCAACTAATGAAAAACTGTTTTTT.

The chain combines TRBV6-5 with TRBJ1-1; D perhaps matches TRBD1 (6 bases). The CDR3 sequence is 15 residues long. CDR1 and CDR2 from the germline V gene are MNHEY and SVGAGI. V lost 2 bases, J lost 1 base, and 11 bases lay in between. For the CDR3, the DNA is TGTGCCAGCAGTTACCCCGGGACACAGAACACTGAAGCTTTCTTT. This codes for CASSYPGTQNTEAFF.

This clone was seen only a few times. This sequence joins TRBV4-3 and TRBJ2-2, with D possibly being TRBD2 (6 bases). Germline assignment: CDR1 LGHNA and CDR2 YSLEER. The CDR3 has 16 residues. With 1 base removed from V and 4 bases from J, the gap between germline ends came to 13 bases. CDR3: CASSQASGGITGELFF. The CDR3 DNA is TGCGCCAGCAGCCAAGCAAGTGGAGGGATCACCGGGGAGCTGTTTTTT.

This chain joins TRBV29-1 and TRBJ1-2; 8 positions match TRBD1. The CDR3 loop spans 14 amino acids. The V gene's germline CDR1 is SQVTM and CDR2 ANQGSEA. Losses at the gene ends were 4 bases for V and 1 base for J; bases not matched to a gene: 5. As DNA, the CDR3 is TGCAGCGTTGGCCGGGACAGGCTTAACTATGGCTACACCTTC. Encoded protein: CSVGRDRLNYGYTF. The full variable domain, rest sourced from reference TRBV29-1 and TRBJ1-2, is SAVISQKPSRDICQRGTSLTIQCQVDSQVTMMFWYRQQPGQSLTLIATANQGSEATYESGFVIDKFPISRPNLTFSTLTVSNMSPEDSSIYLCSVGRDRLNYGYTFGSGTRLTVV.

This clone appeared a single time. The chain uses TRBV18 and TRBJ2-2; 7 bases map to TRBD2. CDR3 length: 17 residues. Germline lookup yields CDR1 KGHSH and CDR2 LQKENI. The V gene end was trimmed by 6 bases and the J gene end by 0 bases; junction bases not matched to a gene: 10. The CDR3 is CASSSLGAGANTGELFF. The CDR3 DNA reads TGTGCCAGCTCCTCGTTAGGGGCGGGGGCGAACACCGGGGAGCTGTTTTTT.

This clone was observed a handful of times. The chain combines TRBV27 with TRBJ2-7; 9 nucleotides line up with TRBD1. The CDR3 contains 11 residues. Germline CDR1 and CDR2: MNHEY and SMNVEV (reference sequence). DNA for the CDR3: TGTGTCTCGGGACAGGGATACGAGCAGTACGTC. Translation gives CVSGQGYEQYV.

The gene calls are TRBV6-4 and TRBJ1-2; D unclear. The CDR3 consists of 14 residues. Germline V gene lookup returns CDR1 MRHNA and CDR2 SNTAGT. The ends were cut back, 2 bases at V and 8 bases at J, with 15 bases in the middle. CDR3 in amino acids: CASSDGRTGKGYTF. The CDR3 bases are TGTGCCAGCAGTGACGGTAGGACGGGAAAGGGCTACACCTTC.

The chain carries TRBV12-5 and TRBJ2-3; perhaps D is TRBD1 or TRBD2 (5 bases each). Germline CDR1 reads LGHNT; CDR2 reads FRNRAP. The CDR3 consists of 15 residues. V was cut by 2 bases and J by 2 bases, with 11 bases left in between. In DNA, the CDR3 is TGTGCTAGTGGTTTGCCCCGGGGCGACACAGATACGCAGTATTTT. Translating gives CASGLPRGDTDTQYF.